One and the same sample provided the 29 T cell receptor beta chains below, sequenced in a study of cytomegalovirus exposure and HLA in healthy donors (dated by TCRdb to about 2017). Library creation used the immunoSEQ multiplex PCR assay. A mixture of 60 forward primers for TCR Vbeta segments and 13 reverse primers for TCR Jbeta segments was used in the multiplex PCR. In its TCRdb copy, this immuneACCESS table keeps in-frame sequences only and misses some clones. Where compared with another copy, unresolved V genes explain less than half of these, and the others have no known cause. The sample table holds under 35,000 clones, of which less than 70% were seen once. Together, the top ten hold about 20% of the sample. Sequenced: PBMCs. Receptors originate from a man aged 45-65 years in good health and CMV-seropositive.

Only one count was recorded for this clone. V is TRBV5-4 and J is TRBJ1-1; TRBD1 might be the D (6 bases). Between the trimmed V and J ends, which lost 4 bases and 3 bases, there was a span of 13 bases. The CDR3 loop spans 14 amino acids. Per the germline V gene, CDR1 is SGHNT and CDR2 is YYREEE (reference sequence). DNA of the CDR3: TGTGCCAGCAGCCGGGGGGGCGGGGACACTGAAGCTTTCTTT. It encodes CASSRGGGDTEAFF. Using reference TRBV5-4 and TRBJ1-1 for the parts outside the CDR3, the full variable domain is ETGVTQSPTHLIKTRGQQVTLRCSSQSGHNTVSWYQQALGQGPQFIFQYYREEENGRGNFPPRFSGLQFPNYSSELNVNALELDDSALYLCASSRGGGDTEAFFGQGTRLTVV.

The V and J genes are TRBV29-1 and TRBJ2-7, with 12 nucleotides matching TRBD1. The germline gives CDR1 SQVTM, CDR2 ANQGSEA. This CDR3 is built from 13 residues. V dropped 4 bases and J dropped 7; count of bases not matched to a gene: 5. Written as DNA, the CDR3 is TGCAGCGTTGGGGACAGGGGGCGTTGGGAGCAGTACTTC. It is translated as CSVGDRGRWEQYF.

This clone was detected a few times. The chain uses TRBV5-1 and TRBJ2-2; D is unresolved. Per the germline V gene, CDR1 is SGHRS and CDR2 is YFSETQ. The CDR3 contains 13 residues. Trimming took off 0 bases at V and 4 bases at J, with 4 bases between the two ends. Here the CDR3 reads CASSLDSTGELFF. CDR3 coding DNA: TGCGCCAGCAGCTTGGACAGCACCGGGGAGCTGTTTTTT.

The CDR3 region is CASSLTGGGVYEQYF. CDR3 DNA: TGCGCCAGCAGCTTAACAGGGGGGGGAGTCTACGAGCAGTACTTC. The V and J genes are TRBV5-1 and TRBJ2-7; possible D gene TRBD1, 8 bases. The germline V gene encodes CDR1 SGHRS and CDR2 YFSETQ. V shed 2 bases and J shed 3 bases, with 15 bases lying between them. This CDR3 region has 15 residues.

This sequence joins TRBV5-4 and TRBJ2-5, with 9 nucleotides matching TRBD2. Germline V gene lookup returns CDR1 SGHNT and CDR2 YYREEE (reference sequence). J gave up 2 bases and V 4 bases, and 9 bases lay outside the gene matches. The CDR3 sequence is 16 residues long. The CDR3 protein is CASSRAPSGDQETQYF. The CDR3 nucleotides are TGTGCCAGCAGCCGCGCTCCTAGCGGGGATCAAGAGACCCAGTACTTC.

This chain joins TRBV11-2 and TRBJ1-2; maybe TRBD1 (5 bases). The CDR3 is made up of 15 amino acids. Trimming left V 1 base short and J 4 bases short, with 13 bases between. The germline CDR1 and CDR2 sequences are SGHAT and FQNNGV. The CDR3 here is CASSLGGTPLYGYTF. CDR3 bases: TGTGCCAGCAGCTTAGGGGGGACTCCCCTCTATGGCTACACCTTC.

This chain connects TRBV7-8 to TRBJ2-7; TRBD1 aligns across 10 bases. Germline V gene data show CDR1 as SGHVS and CDR2 as FQNEAQ. The CDR3 sequence is 15 residues long. V dropped 5 bases and J dropped 2; count of bases not matched to a gene: 6. Written as DNA, the CDR3 is TGTGCCAGCAGCGGAGGCGGGACAGGGGCCTACGAGCAGTACTTC. This sequence encodes CASSGGGTGAYEQYF. Together with reference TRBV7-8 and TRBJ2-7, the CDR3 gives the full variable domain: GAGVSQSPRYKVAKRGQDVALRCDPISGHVSLFWYQQALGQGPEFLTYFQNEAQLDKSGLPSDRFFAERPEGSVSTLKIQRTQQEDSAVYLCASSGGGTGAYEQYFGPGTRLTVT.

The chain combines TRBV30 with TRBJ1-1; unclear D gene. CDR1 GTSNPN and CDR2 SVGIG come from the germline V gene (reference sequence). The CDR3 spans 11 residues. V was cut by 5 bases and J by 0 bases, with 4 bases left in between. The CDR3 sequence: CAWSMNTEAFF. For the CDR3, the DNA is TGTGCCTGGTCCATGAACACTGAAGCTTTCTTT. The full variable domain, completed using reference TRBV30 and TRBJ1-1, is SQTIHQWPATLVQPVGSPLSLECTVEGTSNPNLYWYRQAAGRGLQLLFYSVGIGQISSEVPQNLSASRPQDRQFILSSKKLLLSDSGFYLCAWSMNTEAFFGQGTRLTVV.

CDR3 DNA sequence: TGTGCCAGCAGAAGCACGGGGAATCAGCCCCAGCATTTT. Translation: CASRSTGNQPQHF. The rearrangement joins TRBV6-1 to TRBJ1-5, with D uncertain. CDR1 is MNHNS and CDR2 is SASEGT in the germline V gene. Trimming left V 6 bases short and J 4 bases short, with 10 bases between. The CDR3 extends over 13 amino acids.

The V call is TRBV27, the J call TRBJ1-2, with 9 bases identical to TRBD1. The CDR3 runs 15 residues. J lost 4 bases, V lost 2 bases, and 5 bases had no gene match. The germline CDR1 and CDR2 sequences are MNHEY and SMNVEV (reference sequence). This CDR3 reads CASSLGTGSVYGYTF. CDR3 coding DNA: TGTGCCAGCAGTTTAGGGACAGGGAGTGTCTATGGCTACACCTTC.

The chain is built from TRBV28 and TRBJ2-3; TRBD2 might be the D (6 bases). V gave up 4 bases and J gave up 8 bases, with 16 bases separating them. This CDR3 spans 14 amino acids. Germline V gene lookup returns CDR1 MDHEN and CDR2 SYDVKM. CDR3 residues: CASSSATRGGTQYF. In nucleotides, the CDR3 is TGTGCCAGCAGTTCCGCGACGCGGGGAGGTACGCAGTATTTT.

The rearrangement uses TRBV11-2 and TRBJ1-1; possibly TRBD1 for D (5 bases). Trimming pared 5 bases from V and 7 bases from J, leaving 17 bases between. Germline V gene data show CDR1 as SGHAT and CDR2 as FQNNGV. The CDR3 runs to 14 residues. CDR3 region: CASSPGHRLIEAFF. The CDR3 nucleotides are TGTGCCAGCAGCCCCGGACACCGCCTGATTGAAGCTTTCTTT.

The CDR3: CASAARPSTDTQYF. The CDR3 DNA sequence: TGTGCCAGTGCGGCCCGACCTAGCACAGATACGCAGTATTTT. This chain connects TRBV25-1 to TRBJ2-3; D ambiguous. V gave up 9 bases and J gave up 0 bases, with 13 bases separating them. Germline CDR1 and CDR2: MGHDK and SYGVNS. This CDR3 has 14 residues.

The V and J genes are TRBV5-4 and TRBJ2-5, with TRBD1 identical over 11 bases. The germline CDR1 and CDR2 sequences are SGHNT and YYREEE (reference sequence). The CDR3 contains 15 residues. V dropped 4 bases and J dropped 4; count of bases not matched to a gene: 6. CDR3 nucleotide sequence: TGTGCCAGCAGCCTGGACAGGGGGCGGGTAGAGACCCAGTACTTC. It codes for CASSLDRGRVETQYF.

The chain has TRBV10-3 and TRBJ2-3, with D perhaps matching TRBD2 (6 bases). V was cut by 6 bases and J by 8 bases, with 18 bases left in between. CDR1 and CDR2 (germline): ENHRY, SYGVKD. This CDR3 has 14 amino acids. The CDR3 spells CAIRRDSTTITQYF. The CDR3 DNA follows: TGTGCCATCAGGCGGGACTCGACAACTATTACGCAGTATTTT.

The chain uses TRBV7-9 and TRBJ1-1; TRBD1 agrees at 7 bases. The CDR3 length is 14 residues. The germline V gene encodes CDR1 SEHNR and CDR2 FQNEAQ (reference sequence). The junction had 6 bases not matched to a gene; V was cut back by 2 bases and J by 6 bases. Here the CDR3 reads CASSLFEGASEAFF. The CDR3 nucleotides read TGTGCCAGCAGCTTATTCGAGGGGGCCTCTGAAGCTTTCTTT.

V usage is TRBV9 and J usage is TRBJ1-2, with a weak D call TRBD1 (6 bases). This CDR3 has 14 residues. V lost 1 base and J 8 bases, leaving 15 bases between the germline ends. Looked up from germline, CDR1 is SGDLS and CDR2 is YYNGEE. The chain's CDR3 is CASSVTLGGSGYTF. The CDR3 bases are TGTGCCAGCAGCGTAACACTAGGGGGTTCCGGCTACACCTTC.

The chain combines TRBV30 with TRBJ2-2; D might be TRBD1 (6 bases). CDR1 GTSNPN and CDR2 SVGIG come from the germline V gene (reference sequence). Trimming removed 3 bases at V and 2 bases at J, with 10 bases between. The CDR3 sequence is 14 residues long. CDR3 amino acids: CAWSGTFNTGELFF. The CDR3 region has the DNA TGTGCCTGGAGCGGGACATTCAACACCGGGGAGCTGTTTTTT.

The gene calls are TRBV27 and TRBJ1-2, with TRBD1 as a possible D gene (6 bases). The length of the CDR3 is 14 residues. V gave up 4 bases and J gave up 4 bases, with 13 bases separating them. The germline V gene encodes CDR1 MNHEY and CDR2 SMNVEV (reference sequence). CDR3 loop: CASSSADRLYGYTF. CDR3 bases: TGTGCCAGCAGTTCCGCCGACAGGCTCTATGGCTACACCTTC.

J is TRBJ1-2 and V is TRBV6-5; 8 positions match TRBD1. Germline-derived CDR1 and CDR2 are MNHEY and SVGAGI. The V and J ends lost 10 bases and 1 base, in that order; junction bases with no gene match: 8. The CDR3 has 14 amino acids. CDR3 nucleotide sequence: TGTGCCACTGCCAGGGGGCAGGTTAACTATGGCTACACCTTC. As protein: CATARGQVNYGYTF.

This clone was seen only once. The V and J genes are TRBV30 and TRBJ2-3; 11 bases match TRBD1. V dropped 4 bases and J dropped 5; count of bases not matched to a gene: 11. The V gene's germline CDR1 is GTSNPN and CDR2 SVGIG (reference sequence). The CDR3 covers 16 residues. CDR3 sequence (DNA): TGTGCCTGGAAACCGCGGGACAGGGGGATGGGAGATACGCAGTATTTT. Translated, it gives CAWKPRDRGMGDTQYF.

This clone came up a few times. V usage is TRBV9 and J usage is TRBJ2-1, with D hard to call. Germline-derived CDR1 and CDR2 are SGDLS and YYNGEE. This CDR3 has 13 amino acids. With 0 bases removed from V and 8 bases from J, the gap between germline ends came to 9 bases. The DNA for the CDR3 is TGTGCCAGCAGCGTAGAAATGAGCTATGAGCAGTTCTTC. Its translation is CASSVEMSYEQFF.

The chain carries TRBV5-6 and TRBJ2-7; the D gene is possibly TRBD1 (5 bases). Germline assignment: CDR1 SGHDT and CDR2 YYEEEE. The V gene lost 3 bases and the J gene lost 3 bases, with 10 bases spanning the gap. The CDR3 is 13 residues long. The CDR3 spells CASSSGDSYEQYF. The CDR3 nucleotides read TGTGCCAGCAGCTCCGGTGACAGCTACGAGCAGTACTTC.

The rearrangement links TRBV7-6 to TRBJ2-7; possible D gene TRBD1, 6 bases. Germline V gene sequence: CDR1 SGHVS, CDR2 FNYEAQ. The CDR3 is 14 residues long. Trimming left V 0 bases short and J 3 bases short, with 9 bases between. CDR3 DNA sequence: TGTGCCAGCAGCTTAGCGCAGGGGTTCTACGAGCAGTACTTC. Protein product: CASSLAQGFYEQYF.

The CDR3 sequence is CASSYTGESEKLFF. The CDR3 nucleotides read TGTGCCAGCAGCTACACAGGGGAGAGTGAAAAACTGTTTTTT. The chain couples TRBV5-4 to TRBJ1-4, with 7 bases identical to TRBD1. Trimming took 3 bases from V and 7 from J; bases not matched to a gene: 6. Germline V gene sequence: CDR1 SGHNT, CDR2 YYREEE (reference sequence). The CDR3 is made up of 14 amino acids.

The chain combines TRBV2 with TRBJ2-2; D remains unclear. CDR1 and CDR2 from the germline V gene are SNHLY and FYNNEI. The length of the CDR3 is 13 residues. Between the trimmed V and J ends, which lost 6 bases and 6 bases, there was a span of 11 bases. The CDR3 DNA follows: TGTGCCAGCAGCTCCCGGAGTTCCGGGGAGCTGTTTTTT. It is translated as CASSSRSSGELFF.

The genes are TRBV6-1 and TRBJ2-7; 11 positions match TRBD2. CDR3 size: 14 residues. V lost 8 bases and J lost 6; bases outside the gene matches: 9. Germline CDR1 reads MNHNS; CDR2 reads SASEGT. CDR3 DNA sequence: TGTGCCAGCCAAACTAGCGGGAGCTCCAGCGAGCAGTACTTC. Amino acids: CASQTSGSSSEQYF.

DNA for the CDR3: TGCAGCGCCGGCGGGTCGACCCCAGATACGCAGTATTTT. This gives the protein CSAGGSTPDTQYF. The chain recombines TRBV29-1 with TRBJ2-3; D might be TRBD2 (5 bases). CDR3 length: 13 amino acids. The V gene lost 7 bases and the J gene lost 4 bases, with 15 bases spanning the gap. Germline V gene sequence: CDR1 SQVTM, CDR2 ANQGSEA.

V gene TRBV30 combines with J gene TRBJ1-5, with D unclear. This CDR3 has 12 residues. Germline CDR1 and CDR2: GTSNPN and SVGIG (reference sequence). V was cut by 2 bases and J by 5 bases, with 7 bases left in between. For the CDR3, the DNA is TGTGCCTGGAGTAACGGGTATCAGCCCCAGCATTTT. Amino acids: CAWSNGYQPQHF.